What follows are 15 T cell receptor beta chains derived from one specimen sequenced in a study of blood T cell repertoires in COVID-19. Sequencing used immunoSEQ multiplex PCR; TCRdb keeps in-frame clones, though not all of them. The sample comprises some 170,000 clones, around four fifths of which are singletons, and roughly 17% rests with the top ten. Sequenced sample: PBMCs or T cells enriched from blood (not recorded which). Every receptor here comes from a woman in her forties or fifties who had recovered from COVID-19.

This chain connects TRBV28 to TRBJ1-1; D unclear. The V gene lost 3 bases and the J gene lost 3 bases, with 5 bases spanning the gap. This CDR3 has 12 amino acids. Per the germline V gene, CDR1 is MDHEN and CDR2 is SYDVKM. The CDR3 nucleotides are TGTGCCAGCAGTTTTCAGGACACTGAAGCTTTCTTT. It encodes CASSFQDTEAFF.

V usage is TRBV2 and J usage is TRBJ2-3; D possibly corresponds to TRBD1 (5 bases). Trimming removed 3 bases at V and 10 bases at J, with 14 bases between. The CDR3 spans 13 residues. CDR1 SNHLY and CDR2 FYNNEI come from the germline V gene. The CDR3 region has the DNA TGTGCCAGCAGTGAGATGCAGGGTAACGCGCAGTATTTT. Translation gives CASSEMQGNAQYF.

The table lists this clone with many counts. The chain combines TRBV7-3 with TRBJ1-1, with TRBD1 as a possible D gene (5 bases). There are 15 residues in the CDR3. Germline V gene sequence: CDR1 SGHTA, CDR2 FQGTGA. Trimming shortened V by 2 bases and J by 1 base, and 11 bases separated the two germline ends. For the CDR3, the DNA is TGTGCCAGCAGCTTAGTTACAGGATCGAACACTGAAGCTTTCTTT. It translates to CASSLVTGSNTEAFF.

CDR3 region: CASSQLAAQAQYF. The CDR3 DNA sequence: TGTGCCAGCAGCCAACTAGCGGCCCAGGCCCAGTACTTC. This chain links TRBV7-6 with TRBJ2-5, with 8 bases that match TRBD2. Looked up from germline, CDR1 is SGHVS and CDR2 is FNYEAQ. With 5 bases clipped from V and 9 bases from J, the junction kept 8 bases outside the gene matches. The CDR3 loop spans 13 amino acids.

The chain couples TRBV14 to TRBJ2-7; D might be TRBD2 (5 bases). Germline values: CDR1 SGHDN, CDR2 FVKESK. The CDR3 is made up of 13 amino acids. The germline V and J ends were trimmed by 5 bases and 3 bases, with 11 bases remaining between them. The CDR3 region is CASSYRENYEQYF. The DNA for the CDR3 is TGTGCCAGCAGCTACCGGGAAAACTACGAGCAGTACTTC.

This chain joins TRBV2 and TRBJ1-1; D not resolved. The CDR3 consists of 12 residues. CDR1 SNHLY and CDR2 FYNNEI come from the germline V gene. V lost 4 bases and J 10 bases, leaving 13 bases between the germline ends. DNA of the CDR3: TGTGCCAGCAGTGTGGCCAGCCGGGGAGCTTTCTTT. Protein product: CASSVASRGAFF. The entire variable domain, with the rest obtained from reference TRBV2 and TRBJ1-1, is as follows: EPEVTQTPSHQVTQMGQEVILRCVPISNHLYFYWYRQILGQKVEFLVSFYNNEISEKSEIFDDQFSVERPDGSNFTLKIRSTKLEDSAMYFCASSVASRGAFFGQGTRLTVV.

Here the CDR3 DNA reads TGTGCCAGCAGTCATCCCCTGACCTTTACTAGCGGGAGGGCTCGAGGGGGCACCGGGGAGCTGTTTTTT. Its translation is CASSHPLTFTSGRARGGTGELFF. The V gene is TRBV28, the J gene TRBJ2-2; 13 bases are shared with TRBD2. Trimming cost V 5 bases and J 4 bases; bases outside gene matches: 25. This CDR3 has 23 residues. Germline V gene sequence: CDR1 MDHEN, CDR2 SYDVKM.

The V gene is TRBV12-3 or TRBV12-4, the J gene TRBJ1-1; D gene uncertain. Trimming stripped 6 bases from V and 7 bases from J, with 12 bases between. The CDR3 extends over 12 amino acids. The CDR3 sequence: CASSKERSEAFF. The CDR3 DNA is TGTGCCAGCAGCAAAGAAAGGAGTGAAGCTTTCTTT.

V is TRBV27 and J is TRBJ2-3; TRBD1 matches at 8 bases. The CDR3 loop spans 17 amino acids. J was trimmed by 5 bases and V by 1 base; bases with no gene match: 11. Germline CDR1 is MNHEY and CDR2 is SMNVEV (reference sequence). The CDR3 region is CASSLYPPGQGGDTQYF. The CDR3 DNA reads as TGTGCCAGCAGTTTATATCCCCCCGGACAGGGTGGAGATACGCAGTATTTT.

This rearrangement joins TRBV2 to TRBJ1-1, with D possibly matching TRBD1 (6 bases). The ends were cut back, 6 bases at V and 1 base at J, with 12 bases in the middle. This CDR3 has 14 amino acids. The germline V gene has CDR1 SNHLY and CDR2 FYNNEI. As DNA, the CDR3 is TGTGCCAGCAGACAGGGTTGGGGGAACACTGAAGCTTTCTTT. Translating gives CASRQGWGNTEAFF. The full variable domain, completed using reference TRBV2 and TRBJ1-1, is EPEVTQTPSHQVTQMGQEVILRCVPISNHLYFYWYRQILGQKVEFLVSFYNNEISEKSEIFDDQFSVERPDGSNFTLKIRSTKLEDSAMYFCASRQGWGNTEAFFGQGTRLTVV.

The chain joins TRBV7-2 to TRBJ2-1; 8 bases map to TRBD1. The CDR3 consists of 14 residues. CDR1 and CDR2 from the germline V gene are SGHTA and FQGNSA. With 6 bases clipped from V and 7 bases from J, the junction kept 8 bases outside the gene matches. DNA for the CDR3: TGTGCCAGCAGATTAACAGGGGGTCTAAATGAGCAGTTCTTC. Translated: CASRLTGGLNEQFF. The complete variable domain, with remaining parts taken from reference TRBV7-2 and TRBJ2-1, reads GAGVSQSPSNKVTEKGKDVELRCDPISGHTALYWYRQSLGQGLEFLIYFQGNSAPDKSGLPSDRFSAERTGGSVSTLTIQRTQQEDSAVYLCASRLTGGLNEQFFGPGTRLTVL.

CDR3: CASSQDPARGWDNSPLHF. The CDR3 DNA is TGTGCCAGCAGCCAAGATCCCGCCCGGGGTTGGGACAACTCACCCCTCCACTTT. The chain uses TRBV3-1 (or the pseudogene TRBV3-2) and TRBJ1-6; a possible D gene is TRBD1 (6 bases). Trimming shortened V by 0 bases and J by 10 bases, and 22 bases separated the two germline ends. This CDR3 has 18 residues. In germline, CDR1 is LGHDT, CDR2 YNNKEL (reference sequence).

This clone appeared a few times. The chain is built from TRBV6-1 and TRBJ1-2; D is possibly TRBD1 (5 bases). The CDR3 sequence is 12 residues long. Trimming removed 3 bases from V and 4 bases from J, with 6 bases in between. CDR1 is MNHNS and CDR2 is SASEGT in the germline V gene. The CDR3 region has the DNA TGTGCCAGCAGTGATACAGGCTATGGCTACACCTTC. Its translation is CASSDTGYGYTF.

This rearrangement joins TRBV9 to TRBJ2-1, with TRBD2 as a possible D gene (5 bases). The CDR3 covers 17 residues. CDR1 is SGDLS and CDR2 is YYNGEE in the germline V gene. Trimming removed 0 bases from V and 5 bases from J, with 18 bases in between. The CDR3 reads CASSVGRVGILDNEQFF. Written as DNA, the CDR3 is TGTGCCAGCAGCGTAGGGCGGGTCGGGATATTGGACAATGAGCAGTTCTTC.

The sample holds one count of this clone. The gene calls are TRBV28 and TRBJ2-7, with 8 bases identical to TRBD2. There are 16 residues in the CDR3. Germline V gene data show CDR1 as MDHEN and CDR2 as SYDVKM. Unmatched junction bases numbered 7, after V lost 2 bases and J lost 1 base. The CDR3 sequence: CASSLPSGGRSYEQYF. The DNA of the CDR3 is TGTGCCAGCAGTTTACCCTCGGGGGGGAGGTCCTACGAGCAGTACTTC.